What follows are 14 T cell receptor beta chains derived from one specimen sequenced in a study of cytomegalovirus exposure and HLA in healthy donors. The PCR had 60 Vbeta and 13 Jbeta primers. TCRdb's copy holds only in-frame clones and misses some; the assay was immunoSEQ multiplex PCR. Its table lists some 120,000 clones. Source material: PBMCs. The receptors come from a man aged 18 to 30 in good health and CMV-seronegative.

The V and J genes are TRBV9 and TRBJ2-1; 9 bases line up with TRBD2. The CDR3 consists of 15 residues. The germline V gene encodes CDR1 SGDLS and CDR2 YYNGEE. J was trimmed by 8 bases and V by 4 bases; bases with no gene match: 10. The CDR3 loop is CASSSAAGGPHEQFF. The CDR3 region has the DNA TGTGCCAGCAGCTCTGCGGCGGGGGGGCCGCATGAGCAGTTCTTC.

The gene calls are TRBV6-1 and TRBJ1-2; D unresolved. Germline CDR1 MNHNS, CDR2 SASEGT. The V end lost 1 base, the J end lost 7 bases, and 13 bases lay between the germline ends. This CDR3 has 14 residues. CDR3 nucleotide sequence: TGTGCCAGCAGTGAAGGACACAGCGCGGGTGGCTACACCTTC. Its protein product is CASSEGHSAGGYTF.

The CDR3 sequence is CASSPYREQPQHF. Written as DNA, the CDR3 is TGTGCCAGCTCACCGTACAGGGAACAGCCCCAGCATTTT. V is TRBV18 and J is TRBJ1-5; D perhaps matches TRBD1 (6 bases). CDR1 and CDR2 from the germline V gene are KGHSH and LQKENI. The CDR3 length is 13 residues. The ends were cut back, 3 bases at V and 7 bases at J, with 10 bases in the middle.

This chain joins TRBV28 and TRBJ1-5; D may be TRBD1 (5 bases). Trimming cost V 4 bases and J 1 base, with 14 bases left between them. The CDR3 loop spans 16 amino acids. Germline assignment: CDR1 MDHEN and CDR2 SYDVKM. The CDR3 loop reads CASSSGQSRSNQPQHF. The CDR3 nucleotides are TGTGCCAGCAGTTCAGGACAATCGAGGAGCAATCAGCCCCAGCATTTT.

This chain connects TRBV7-9 to TRBJ1-2, with 8 bases matching TRBD1. CDR3 length: 15 residues. V dropped 5 bases and J dropped 8; count of bases not matched to a gene: 13. Germline V CDR1 and CDR2: SEHNR, FQNEAQ (reference sequence). The CDR3 nucleotides read TGTGCCAGCAGCCCCACCCGAAGGACAGGGAACGGCTACACCTTC. Translated, it gives CASSPTRRTGNGYTF.

This sequence joins TRBV29-1 and TRBJ2-7; 7 bases are shared with TRBD2. The germline V gene encodes CDR1 SQVTM and CDR2 ANQGSEA. The CDR3 length is 12 residues. The V segment lost 5 bases and the J segment 9 bases; nucleotides outside the gene matches: 10. The CDR3 DNA reads as TGCAGCGTTTCTGCGGGAGAAGGGGTGCAGTACTTC. Its protein is CSVSAGEGVQYF.

The V gene is TRBV2, the J gene TRBJ2-2, with D tentatively TRBD1 (5 bases). The germline CDR1 and CDR2 sequences are SNHLY and FYNNEI. This CDR3 is 15 amino acids long. V lost 6 bases and J lost 4, with 15 bases in between. The CDR3: CASRKTGFSTGELFF. The CDR3 nucleotides are TGTGCCAGCAGGAAAACAGGTTTTAGCACCGGGGAGCTGTTTTTT.

This chain uses TRBV6-1 with TRBJ1-5; D remains ambiguous. V lost 3 bases and J 7 bases, leaving 10 bases between the germline ends. The CDR3 contains 13 residues. Germline CDR1 is MNHNS and CDR2 is SASEGT. The CDR3 nucleotides read TGTGCCAGCAGTGAGGCGGGGTTGCAGCCCCAGCATTTT. Encoded protein: CASSEAGLQPQHF.

The chain recombines TRBV9 with TRBJ1-2; 8 bases are shared with TRBD1. Germline V gene lookup returns CDR1 SGDLS and CDR2 YYNGEE. The V segment lost 4 bases and the J segment 4 bases; nucleotides outside the gene matches: 12. This CDR3 is built from 16 residues. CDR3 loop: CASSPTEAGGFYGYTF. As DNA, the CDR3 is TGTGCCAGCAGCCCCACGGAGGCAGGGGGCTTCTATGGCTACACCTTC.

The chain links TRBV5-6 to TRBJ2-4, with D possibly TRBD2 on 6 matching bases. The CDR3 runs 16 residues. Germline-derived CDR1 and CDR2 are SGHDT and YYEEEE. With 2 bases removed from V and 0 bases from J, the gap between germline ends came to 12 bases. CDR3 sequence reads: CASSFGGAIAKNIQYF. Written as DNA, the CDR3 is TGTGCCAGCAGCTTCGGGGGAGCGATAGCCAAAAACATTCAGTACTTC.

The chain couples TRBV2 to TRBJ2-5; D gene unclear. CDR1 SNHLY and CDR2 FYNNEI come from the germline V gene. This CDR3 has 12 residues. Deletions cut 0 bases from V and 5 bases from J, with 4 bases between. CDR3: CASSEARETQYF. For the CDR3, the DNA is TGTGCCAGCAGTGAAGCGCGGGAGACCCAGTACTTC.

The rearrangement joins TRBV15 to TRBJ2-3, with 8 bases aligning to TRBD1. CDR3 size: 15 residues. Trimming at V came to 1 base and at J to 9 bases, leaving 9 bases not matched to a gene. CDR1 and CDR2 (germline): LNHNV, YYDKDF (reference sequence). Written as DNA, the CDR3 is TGTGCCACCAGCAGAGCGACAGGGGCCCCGGGCACGCAGTATTTT. Translation: CATSRATGAPGTQYF.

The chain recombines TRBV29-1 with TRBJ2-4; 7 bases are a match to TRBD2. After removal of 7 bases from V and 9 bases from J, the junction contained 9 bases not matched to a gene. The CDR3 sequence is 12 residues long. CDR1 is SQVTM, CDR2 ANQGSEA, per germline. In DNA, the CDR3 is TGCAGCGCCGGGGAGACGGGGGGCATTCAGTACTTC. It encodes CSAGETGGIQYF.

The chain combines TRBV19 with TRBJ1-5; TRBD1 is a possible D gene (5 bases). Germline CDR1 LNHDA, CDR2 SQIVND (reference sequence). Trimming removed 1 base from V and 1 base from J, with 17 bases in between. The CDR3 spans 18 residues. CDR3 sequence (DNA): TGTGCCAGTAGTATAGTCTCGGGGGGGGGTGGAAGCAATCAGCCCCAGCATTTT. Amino acid sequence: CASSIVSGGGGSNQPQHF.